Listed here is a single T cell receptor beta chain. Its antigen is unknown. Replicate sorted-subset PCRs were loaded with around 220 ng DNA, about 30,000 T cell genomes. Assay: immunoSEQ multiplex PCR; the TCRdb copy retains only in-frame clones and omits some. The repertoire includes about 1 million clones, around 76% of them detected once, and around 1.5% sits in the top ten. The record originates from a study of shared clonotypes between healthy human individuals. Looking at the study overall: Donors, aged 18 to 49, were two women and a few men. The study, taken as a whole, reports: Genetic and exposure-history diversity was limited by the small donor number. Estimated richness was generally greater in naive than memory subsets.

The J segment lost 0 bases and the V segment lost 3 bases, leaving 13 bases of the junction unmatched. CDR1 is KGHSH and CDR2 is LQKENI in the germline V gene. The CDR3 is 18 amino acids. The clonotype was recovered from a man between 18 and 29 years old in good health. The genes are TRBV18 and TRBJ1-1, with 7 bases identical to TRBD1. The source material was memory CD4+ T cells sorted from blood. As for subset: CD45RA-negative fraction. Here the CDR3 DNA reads TGTGCCAGCTCACCTTACCGACAGGGCCACCAAATGAACACTGAAGCTTTCTTT. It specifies CASSPYRQGHQMNTEAFF.